The next 16 T cell receptor beta chains were all read from a single sample in a study of T cell responses to AZD1222 COVID-19 vaccine. Method: immunoSEQ multiplex PCR; TCRdb's copy keeps in-frame clones and lacks some. The sample gives approximately 200,000 clones, roughly 94% of which show up once; 1.7% is in the top ten. Sequenced material: peripheral blood, taken 28 days after the second dose of the MenACWY control vaccine. All receptors derive from an adult who received the MenACWY meningococcal vaccine as a control.

The chain combines TRBV5-5 with TRBJ2-3, with 9 bases matching TRBD2. CDR3 length equals 15 residues. The trim removed 0 bases at V and 1 base at J, leaving 0 bases unmatched. CDR1 is SGHKS, CDR2 YYEKEE, per germline (reference sequence). The CDR3 reads CASSLGTSGTDTQYF. Written as DNA, the CDR3 is TGTGCCAGCAGCTTGGGGACTAGCGGCACAGATACGCAGTATTTT.

The chain carries TRBV30 and TRBJ1-2, with TRBD1 identical over 9 bases. CDR1 and CDR2 from the germline V gene are GTSNPN and SVGIG (reference sequence). This CDR3 has 12 amino acids. Trimming at V came to 0 bases and at J to 7 bases, leaving 0 bases not matched to a gene. CDR3 nucleotide sequence: TGTGCCTGGAGTGTACAGGGGGCTGGCTACACCTTC. It yields the protein CAWSVQGAGYTF.

This clone showed up just a few times. This chain joins TRBV6-5 and TRBJ1-5, with 9 bases identical to TRBD1. CDR3 size: 14 residues. CDR1 and CDR2 (germline): MNHEY, SVGAGI. V lost 6 bases and J lost 1; bases outside the gene matches: 1. CDR3 nucleotide sequence: TGTGCCAGCAGGACAGGGGGAAGCAATCAGCCCCAGCATTTT. This encodes CASRTGGSNQPQHF.

The chain recombines TRBV7-9 with TRBJ1-4, with D possibly being TRBD1 (5 bases). This CDR3 has 15 amino acids. The V and J ends lost 1 base and 4 bases respectively, with 10 bases between them. Germline V lookup: CDR1 SEHNR, CDR2 FQNEAQ (reference sequence). The DNA for the CDR3 is TGTGCCAGCAGCTTAGTGGCCAGGGTTAATGAAAAACTGTTTTTT. Its translation is CASSLVARVNEKLFF.

The chain links TRBV7-9 to TRBJ2-7, with D unclear. V lost 5 bases and J 4 bases, leaving 12 bases between the germline ends. The germline CDR1 and CDR2 sequences are SEHNR and FQNEAQ (reference sequence). The CDR3 totals 13 residues. CDR3 DNA sequence: TGTGCCAGCAGCCAGGACGGGTTATACGAGCAGTACTTC. It translates to CASSQDGLYEQYF.

This chain connects TRBV4-3 to TRBJ1-2, with 7 nucleotides matching TRBD1. The CDR3 length is 15 residues. V dropped 3 bases and J dropped 4; count of bases not matched to a gene: 8. CDR1 and CDR2 (germline): LGHNA, YSLEER. In nucleotides, the CDR3 is TGCGCCAGCAGCCAGAAGCCGGGACAGCCCTATGGCTACACCTTC. Its protein is CASSQKPGQPYGYTF.

V and J are TRBV28 and TRBJ2-3; tentatively, D is TRBD1 (6 bases). Between the trimmed V and J ends, which lost 6 bases and 4 bases, there was a span of 17 bases. The CDR3 sequence is 15 residues long. Germline assignment: CDR1 MDHEN and CDR2 SYDVKM. The CDR3 spells CASSRSATGSDTQYF. CDR3 DNA sequence: TGTGCCAGCAGCCGAAGCGCTACAGGGTCAGATACGCAGTATTTT.

The chain has TRBV19 and TRBJ2-6; D is possibly TRBD2 (6 bases). Germline V CDR1 and CDR2: LNHDA, SQIVND (reference sequence). The CDR3 is made up of 15 amino acids. Between the trimmed V and J ends, which lost 3 bases and 7 bases, there was a span of 13 bases. The DNA of the CDR3 is TGTGCCAGTAGTATCCCCCCCGGGGGAGCCAACGTCCTGACTTTC. Translating it yields CASSIPPGGANVLTF.

This rearrangement joins TRBV27 to TRBJ2-7; 9 bases agree with TRBD1. This CDR3 comprises 13 residues. V gave up 8 bases and J gave up 2 bases; unmatched junction bases: 4. In germline, CDR1 is MNHEY, CDR2 SMNVEV (reference sequence). The chain's CDR3 is CASQRQGAYEQYF. CDR3 bases: TGTGCCAGCCAACGACAGGGGGCCTACGAGCAGTACTTC.

The J gene is TRBJ1-6, the V gene TRBV2, with 7 bases aligning to TRBD1. Germline CDR1 reads SNHLY; CDR2 reads FYNNEI. V lost 5 bases, J lost 8 bases, and 6 bases stayed unmatched. The CDR3 runs 14 residues. Here the CDR3 DNA reads TGTGCCAGCAGTAGGGACAGAAGGGATTCACCCCTCCACTTT. Residues: CASSRDRRDSPLHF.

The rearrangement uses TRBV5-4 and TRBJ2-1; the match to TRBD2 covers 8 bases. V lost 3 bases, J lost 0 bases, and 5 bases stayed unmatched. CDR1 and CDR2 (germline): SGHNT, YYREEE (reference sequence). The CDR3 length is 16 residues. The CDR3: CASSSGLAYSYNEQFF. CDR3 coding DNA: TGTGCCAGCAGCTCTGGACTAGCCTACTCCTACAATGAGCAGTTCTTC.

The chain couples TRBV7-9 to TRBJ2-2; D ambiguous. The CDR3 is 16 amino acids. V was trimmed by 0 bases and J by 2 bases, leaving 10 bases between them. Germline lookup yields CDR1 SEHNR and CDR2 FQNEAQ (reference sequence). In nucleotides, the CDR3 is TGTGCCAGCAGCTTAGCGGCTGGCTTTAACACCGGGGAGCTGTTTTTT. Encoded protein: CASSLAAGFNTGELFF. The full variable domain, rest sourced from reference TRBV7-9 and TRBJ2-2, is DTGVSQNPRHKITKRGQNVTFRCDPISEHNRLYWYRQTLGQGPEFLTYFQNEAQLEKSRLLSDRFSAERPKGSFSTLEIQRTEQGDSAMYLCASSLAAGFNTGELFFGEGSRLTVL.

V is TRBV11-2 and J is TRBJ1-2; perhaps TRBD1 as D (5 bases). Germline V gene lookup returns CDR1 SGHAT and CDR2 FQNNGV. V lost 2 bases and J 2 bases, leaving 12 bases between the germline ends. This CDR3 is 15 amino acids long. DNA of the CDR3: TGTGCCAGCAGCTTATTTCCAGGGACCAACTATGGCTACACCTTC. Encoded protein: CASSLFPGTNYGYTF. Based on the CDR3 plus reference TRBV11-2 and TRBJ1-2, the full variable domain is EAGVAQSPRYKIIEKRQSVAFWCNPISGHATLYWYQQILGQGPKLLIQFQNNGVVDDSQLPKDRFSAERLKGVDSTLKIQPAKLEDSAVYLCASSLFPGTNYGYTFGSGTRLTVV.

This chain uses TRBV18 with TRBJ2-7; 8 nucleotides match TRBD2. The V and J ends lost 3 bases and 0 bases, in that order; junction bases with no gene match: 7. CDR3 length: 16 residues. The germline CDR1 and CDR2 sequences are KGHSH and LQKENI. The CDR3 nucleotides are TGTGCCAGCTCACCTTCAGGGACTAGATACTCCTACGAGCAGTACTTC. This sequence encodes CASSPSGTRYSYEQYF. Full variable domain (outside the CDR3, taken from reference TRBV18 and TRBJ2-7): NAGVMQNPRHLVRRRGQEARLRCSPMKGHSHVYWYRQLPEEGLKFMVYLQKENIIDESGMPKERFSAEFPKEGPSILRIQQVVRGDSAAYFCASSPSGTRYSYEQYFGPGTRLTVT.

This clone was seen just once. This chain uses TRBV3-1 (or the pseudogene TRBV3-2) with TRBJ2-7, with D possibly being TRBD2 (6 bases). The CDR3 consists of 12 residues. Germline V CDR1 and CDR2: LGHDT, YNNKEL (reference sequence). The V end was cut by 8 bases, the J end by 0 bases, with 8 bases between. The chain's CDR3 is CASLSGSYEQYF. CDR3 nucleotides: TGTGCCAGCCTTAGCGGCTCCTACGAGCAGTACTTC.

J is TRBJ2-3 and V is TRBV5-1, with 10 bases identical to TRBD2. Germline CDR1 SGHRS, CDR2 YFSETQ. V dropped 5 bases and J dropped 5; count of bases not matched to a gene: 5. The CDR3 length is 14 residues. The CDR3 DNA follows: TGCGCCAGCAGAAGCGGGAGGGTGAAAGATACGCAGTATTTT. It encodes CASRSGRVKDTQYF.